This T cell receptor beta chain emerged from a study of tumor-infiltrating lymphocytes in primary liver carcinoma. This clonotype has a count of ten or more. TCR beta cDNA was prepared out of roughly 0.45 ug total RNA by means of a constant-region primer. The TCR beta library was amplified through three nested multiplex PCR rounds in a modified ARM-PCR procedure. The opening two PCR rounds, ten to eleven cycles each, paired TRBV1-TRBV30 forward primers with a C-beta reverse primer. TCRdb used MiXCR to reprocess the multiplex PCR reads, holding one entry per CDR3 protein. The sample yields approximately 74,000 distinct CDR3 sequences, 71% seen once. The study co-extracted DNA and RNA from roughly 20-30 mg of unsorted bulk tissue. CDR3 size: 14 residues. After removal of 4 bases from V and 9 bases from J, the junction contained 13 bases not matched to a gene. CDR1 is SGHRS, CDR2 YFSETQ, per germline.

The chain couples TRBV5-1 to TRBJ2-7; 7 nucleotides agree with TRBD2. The sequenced sample was liver tumor tissue from sampling region 4. Indicated subset: tumor region T4, right-lateral pole. The clonotype was recovered from a woman aged 60 to 75 with primary liver carcinoma and hepatitis B virus infection. The CDR3, as DNA: TGCGCCAGCAGCACCGGGACTACCGTAATGGGGCAGTACTTC. The encoded protein is CASSTGTTVMGQYF.